This TCR beta chain was sequenced for a study of shared clonotypes between healthy human individuals. Naive CD8 cells lacked CD45RO, underwent positive selection for CCR7 and left out terminally differentiated effector memory CD45RA+ cells. Donors comprised healthy HIV-negative adults lacking recent acute infections or vaccinations. On this clone itself: Antigen: not known. Other DNA sequences from this sample encode an identical CDR3 as well.

The assay used deep level. Produced via immunoSEQ multiplex PCR; TCRdb's table is partial and in-frame only. The sample shows hundreds of thousands of clones, more than 85% of them seen only once. Regarding the study as a whole: It was observed that approximately 5% of naive CD4 clonotypes were shared across a handful of donors.

In germline, CDR1 is SEHNR, CDR2 FQNEAQ (reference sequence). V lost 4 bases to trimming and J lost 4 bases, with 5 bases between them. There are 12 residues in the CDR3. The chain carries TRBV7-9 and TRBJ2-1; D remains unclear. Sequencing used naive CD8+ T cells sorted from blood. The clonotype originates from a man aged 30 to 39 in good health. The CDR3 DNA sequence: TGTGCCAGCAGCTCGACTTACAATGAGCAGTTCTTC. Amino acids: CASSSTYNEQFF.